Described below is a single T cell receptor beta chain sequence and its context. The V end was cut by 6 bases, the J end by 2 bases, with 10 bases between. This CDR3 comprises 13 residues. The germline CDR1 and CDR2 sequences are ENHRY and SYGVKD. The data derive from a study of cytomegalovirus exposure and HLA in healthy donors. Whole-study context: A prior analysis found 95 million to 140 million unique TCR beta sequences from around 200 million T cells.

The PCR ran on 60 Vbeta and 13 Jbeta primers. TCRdb's table, derived via immunoSEQ multiplex PCR, lists solely in-frame clones and lacks some. The sample carries about 160,000 clones, roughly 80% recorded once. Sequencing input: PBMCs. The rearrangement links TRBV10-3 to TRBJ2-5, with D unclear. The TCR originated in a man aged 18 to 35 in good health and CMV-seropositive. CDR3 residues: CAIRPERQETQYF. CDR3 DNA sequence: TGTGCCATCAGACCCGAGAGGCAAGAGACCCAGTACTTC.